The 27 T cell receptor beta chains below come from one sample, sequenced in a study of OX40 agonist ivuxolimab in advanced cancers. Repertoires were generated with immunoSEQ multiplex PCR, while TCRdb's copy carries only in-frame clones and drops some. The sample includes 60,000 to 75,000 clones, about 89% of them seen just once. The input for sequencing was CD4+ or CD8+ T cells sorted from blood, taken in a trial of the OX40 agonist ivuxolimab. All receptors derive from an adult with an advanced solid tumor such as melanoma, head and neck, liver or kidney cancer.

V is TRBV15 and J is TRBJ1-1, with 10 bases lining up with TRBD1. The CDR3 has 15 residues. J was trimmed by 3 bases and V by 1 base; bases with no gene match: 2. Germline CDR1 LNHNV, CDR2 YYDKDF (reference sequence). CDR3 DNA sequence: TGTGCCACCAGCAGAGGTGGGACAGGGGACACTGAAGCTTTCTTT. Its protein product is CATSRGGTGDTEAFF.

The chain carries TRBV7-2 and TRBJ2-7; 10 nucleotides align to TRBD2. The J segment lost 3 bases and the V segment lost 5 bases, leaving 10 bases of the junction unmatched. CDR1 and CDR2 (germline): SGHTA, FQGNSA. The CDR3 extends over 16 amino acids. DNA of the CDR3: TGTGCCAGCAGCCCCCGACTAGCGGGCGTAAACTACGAGCAGTACTTC. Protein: CASSPRLAGVNYEQYF.

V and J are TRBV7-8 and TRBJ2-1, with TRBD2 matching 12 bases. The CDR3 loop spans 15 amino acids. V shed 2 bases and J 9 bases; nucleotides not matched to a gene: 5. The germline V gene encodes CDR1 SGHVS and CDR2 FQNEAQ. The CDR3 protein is CASSLRLAGVGEQFF. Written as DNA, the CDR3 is TGTGCCAGCAGCTTAAGACTAGCGGGAGTGGGTGAGCAGTTCTTC.

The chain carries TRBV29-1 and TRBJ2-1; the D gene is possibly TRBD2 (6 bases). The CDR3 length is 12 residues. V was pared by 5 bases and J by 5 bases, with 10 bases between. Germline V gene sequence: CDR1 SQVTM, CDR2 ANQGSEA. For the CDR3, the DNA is TGCAGCGTTCCCGGGAGAGACAATGAGCAGTTCTTC. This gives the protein CSVPGRDNEQFF.

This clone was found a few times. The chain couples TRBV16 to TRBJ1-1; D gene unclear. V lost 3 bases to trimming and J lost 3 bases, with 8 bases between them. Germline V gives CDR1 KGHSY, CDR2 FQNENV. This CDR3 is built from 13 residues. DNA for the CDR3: TGTGCCAGCAGCCATCAGCAGGACACTGAAGCTTTCTTT. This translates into CASSHQQDTEAFF.

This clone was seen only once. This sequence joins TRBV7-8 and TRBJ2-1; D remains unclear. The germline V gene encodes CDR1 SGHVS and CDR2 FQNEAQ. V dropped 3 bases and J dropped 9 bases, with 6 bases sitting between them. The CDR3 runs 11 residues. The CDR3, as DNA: TGTGCCAGCAGCTTCGGCCCTGAGCAGTTCTTC. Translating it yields CASSFGPEQFF.

The CDR3 reads CASSLDATNEKLFF. For the CDR3, the DNA is TGTGCCAGCAGTCTAGACGCAACTAATGAAAAACTGTTTTTT. V gene TRBV6-5 combines with J gene TRBJ1-4; no clear D. The CDR3 is 14 residues long. Germline V gene sequence: CDR1 MNHEY, CDR2 SVGAGI. V lost 5 bases and J 0 bases, leaving 7 bases between the germline ends.

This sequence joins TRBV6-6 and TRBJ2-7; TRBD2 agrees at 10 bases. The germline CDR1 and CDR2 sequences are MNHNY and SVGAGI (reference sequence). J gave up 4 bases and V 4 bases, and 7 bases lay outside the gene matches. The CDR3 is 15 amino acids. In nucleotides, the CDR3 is TGTGCCAGCAGTTCCTCTAGCGGGAGTTCGTACGAGCAGTACTTC. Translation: CASSSSSGSSYEQYF.

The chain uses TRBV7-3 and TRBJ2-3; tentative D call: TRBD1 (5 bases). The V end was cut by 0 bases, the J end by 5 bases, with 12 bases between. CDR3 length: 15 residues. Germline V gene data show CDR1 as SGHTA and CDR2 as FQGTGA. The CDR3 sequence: CASSLTGREGDTQYF. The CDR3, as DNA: TGTGCCAGCAGCTTAACGGGCAGGGAAGGAGATACGCAGTATTTT.

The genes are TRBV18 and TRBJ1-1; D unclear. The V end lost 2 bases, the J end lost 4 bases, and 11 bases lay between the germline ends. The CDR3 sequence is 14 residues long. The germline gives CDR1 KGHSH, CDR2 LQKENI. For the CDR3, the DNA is TGTGCCAGCTCACCAGGGCCAGCGGGCACTGAAGCTTTCTTT. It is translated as CASSPGPAGTEAFF.

CDR3 sequence reads: CASSVGGQKGEQYF. In DNA, the CDR3 is TGTGCCAGCAGCGTAGGGGGTCAAAAGGGGGAGCAGTACTTC. V and J are TRBV9 and TRBJ2-7; possible D gene TRBD1, 5 bases. V lost 0 bases and J 7 bases, leaving 14 bases between the germline ends. Germline V gene lookup returns CDR1 SGDLS and CDR2 YYNGEE. This CDR3 region has 14 residues.

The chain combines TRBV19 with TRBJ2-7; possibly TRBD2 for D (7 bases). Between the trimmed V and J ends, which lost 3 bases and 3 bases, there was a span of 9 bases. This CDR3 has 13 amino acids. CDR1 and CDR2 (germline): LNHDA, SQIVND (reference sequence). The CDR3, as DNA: TGTGCCAGTAGTATGGGGGGGCGCTACGAGCAGTACTTC. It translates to CASSMGGRYEQYF.

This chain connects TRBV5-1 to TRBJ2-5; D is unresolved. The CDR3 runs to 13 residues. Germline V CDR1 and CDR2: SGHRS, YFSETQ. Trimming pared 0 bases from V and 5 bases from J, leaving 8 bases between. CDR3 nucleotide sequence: TGCGCCAGCAGCTTGGACTATGAGGAGACCCAGTACTTC. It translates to CASSLDYEETQYF.

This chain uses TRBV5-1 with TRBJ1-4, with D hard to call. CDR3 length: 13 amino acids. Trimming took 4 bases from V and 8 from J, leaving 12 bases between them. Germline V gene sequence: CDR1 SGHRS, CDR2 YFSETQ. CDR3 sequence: CASSEPSGEKLFF. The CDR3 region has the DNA TGCGCCAGCAGCGAACCCTCTGGGGAAAAACTGTTTTTT.

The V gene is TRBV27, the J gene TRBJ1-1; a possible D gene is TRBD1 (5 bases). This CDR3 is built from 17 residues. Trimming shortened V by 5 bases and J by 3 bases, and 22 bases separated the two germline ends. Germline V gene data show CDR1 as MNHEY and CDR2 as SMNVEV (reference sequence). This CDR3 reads CASSRTLLRASDTEAFF. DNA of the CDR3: TGTGCCAGCAGTCGCACCTTACTCAGGGCTTCGGACACTGAAGCTTTCTTT.

The CDR3 DNA reads TGTGCCAGCAGCTTGGAGTACAGGGATCCAGCTTACGGCTACACCTTC. Amino acid sequence: CASSLEYRDPAYGYTF. The rearrangement joins TRBV5-5 to TRBJ1-2; D possibly corresponds to TRBD1 (6 bases). The V gene lost 0 bases and the J gene lost 8 bases, with 20 bases spanning the gap. This CDR3 has 16 amino acids. Germline assignment: CDR1 SGHKS and CDR2 YYEKEE (reference sequence).

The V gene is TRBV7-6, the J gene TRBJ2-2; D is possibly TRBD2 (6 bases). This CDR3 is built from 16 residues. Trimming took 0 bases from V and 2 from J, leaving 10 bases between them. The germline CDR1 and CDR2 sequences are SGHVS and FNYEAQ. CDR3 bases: TGTGCCAGCAGCTTAGCCCAGGGACTTAACACCGGGGAGCTGTTTTTT. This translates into CASSLAQGLNTGELFF.

The CDR3, as DNA: TGTGCCAGCAGCGTAGGGCTAGCGGGGGATACGCAGTATTTT. It yields the protein CASSVGLAGDTQYF. The V gene is TRBV9, the J gene TRBJ2-3; 9 bases agree with TRBD2. J gave up 6 bases and V 0 bases, and 2 bases lay outside the gene matches. CDR3 length: 14 amino acids. Germline V CDR1 and CDR2: SGDLS, YYNGEE.

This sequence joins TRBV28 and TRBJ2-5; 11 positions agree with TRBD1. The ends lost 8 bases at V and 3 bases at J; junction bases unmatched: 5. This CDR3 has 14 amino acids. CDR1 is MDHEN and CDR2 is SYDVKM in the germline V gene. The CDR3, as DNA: TGTGCCAGCCCCCGGGACAGGGGGAAAGAGACCCAGTACTTC. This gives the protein CASPRDRGKETQYF.

This chain's CDR3 is CASSLAPGQGGYGYTF. The CDR3 DNA follows: TGTGCCAGCAGCTTAGCCCCGGGGCAGGGGGGCTATGGCTACACCTTC. The V call is TRBV7-2, the J call TRBJ1-2; 7 nucleotides align to TRBD1. Losses at the gene ends were 0 bases for V and 4 bases for J; bases not matched to a gene: 8. The CDR3 length is 16 residues. CDR1 is SGHTA, CDR2 FQGNSA, per germline.

The CDR3: CASSFLAGLAPTGELFF. The CDR3 DNA sequence: TGTGCCAGCAGTTTTTTGGCGGGACTAGCTCCCACCGGGGAGCTGTTTTTT. The chain is built from TRBV28 and TRBJ2-2, with 9 nucleotides matching TRBD2. The CDR3 length is 17 residues. Trimming took 3 bases from V and 4 from J; bases not matched to a gene: 9. Per the germline V gene, CDR1 is MDHEN and CDR2 is SYDVKM.

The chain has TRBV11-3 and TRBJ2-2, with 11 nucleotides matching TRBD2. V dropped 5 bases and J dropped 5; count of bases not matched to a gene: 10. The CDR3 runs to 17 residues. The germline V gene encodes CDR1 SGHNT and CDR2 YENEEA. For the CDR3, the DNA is TGTGCCAGCAGCCCGGCTCTCCTAGCGGGAGGTACCGGGGAGCTGTTTTTT. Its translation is CASSPALLAGGTGELFF.

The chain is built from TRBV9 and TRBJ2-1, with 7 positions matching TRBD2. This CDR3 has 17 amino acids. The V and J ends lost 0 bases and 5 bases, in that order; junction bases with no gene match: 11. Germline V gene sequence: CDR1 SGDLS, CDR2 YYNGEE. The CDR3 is CASSVGGGRGANNEQFF. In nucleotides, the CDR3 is TGTGCCAGCAGCGTAGGGGGCGGGAGAGGTGCAAACAATGAGCAGTTCTTC. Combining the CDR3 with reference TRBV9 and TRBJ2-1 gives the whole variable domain DSGVTQTPKHLITATGQRVTLRCSPRSGDLSVYWYQQSLDQGLQFLIQYYNGEERAKGNILERFSAQQFPDLHSELNLSSLELGDSALYFCASSVGGGRGANNEQFFGPGTRLTVL.

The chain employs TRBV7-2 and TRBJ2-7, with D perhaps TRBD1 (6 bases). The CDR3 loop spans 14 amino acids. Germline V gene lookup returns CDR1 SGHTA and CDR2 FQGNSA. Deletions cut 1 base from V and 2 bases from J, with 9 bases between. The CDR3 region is CASSLGGQTYEQYF. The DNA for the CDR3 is TGTGCCAGCAGCTTAGGGGGGCAGACCTACGAGCAGTACTTC. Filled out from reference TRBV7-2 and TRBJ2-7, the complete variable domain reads GAGVSQSPSNKVTEKGKDVELRCDPISGHTALYWYRQSLGQGLEFLIYFQGNSAPDKSGLPSDRFSAERTGGSVSTLTIQRTQQEDSAVYLCASSLGGQTYEQYFGPGTRLTVT.

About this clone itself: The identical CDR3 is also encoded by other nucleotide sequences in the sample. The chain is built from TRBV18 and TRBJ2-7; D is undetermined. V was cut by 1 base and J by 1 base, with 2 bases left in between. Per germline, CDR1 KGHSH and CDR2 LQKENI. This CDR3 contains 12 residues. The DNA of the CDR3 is TGTGCCAGCTCACCACAGTCCTACGAGCAGTACTTC. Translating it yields CASSPQSYEQYF.

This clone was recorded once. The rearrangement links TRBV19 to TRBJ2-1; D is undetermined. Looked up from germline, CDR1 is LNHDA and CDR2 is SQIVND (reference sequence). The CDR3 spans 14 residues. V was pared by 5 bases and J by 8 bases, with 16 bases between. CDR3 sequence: CASSSRGPGDEQFF. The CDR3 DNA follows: TGTGCCAGTAGTTCTCGCGGACCCGGCGATGAGCAGTTCTTC.

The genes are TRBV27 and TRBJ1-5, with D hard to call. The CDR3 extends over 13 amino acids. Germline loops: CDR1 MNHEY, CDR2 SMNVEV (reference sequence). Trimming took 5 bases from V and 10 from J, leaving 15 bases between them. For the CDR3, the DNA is TGTGCCAGCAGTCCCGACATCGAGCGTCCCCAGCATTTT. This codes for CASSPDIERPQHF.